This is a list of T cell receptor beta chains from one sample in a study of blood T cells in healthy people across ages. TCRdb independently ran MiXCR on the 5' RACE reads; one entry per CDR3 protein. Among about 1,400,000 distinct CDR3 sequences listed, 59% were seen once. The sample comprised blood. The receptor set was obtained from a man aged 18 to 30 in good health. The CDR3 runs from the conserved cysteine through the conserved F or W. A D gene is named only where the DNA matches it firmly. Size is stated for part of the rows, as once, few or many counts, or as a class when the clone is expanded.

D gene,clone size,V gene,J gene,CDR3 protein,CDR3 DNA
NA,few,TRBV10-3,TRBJ2-1,CASGGPHNEQFF,TGTGCCTCCGGGGGGCCTCACAATGAGCAGTTCTTC
NA,NA,TRBV9,TRBJ1-2,CASSAQVYYGYTF,TGTGCCAGCAGCGCACAGGTTTACTATGGCTACACCTTC
NA,NA,TRBV5-1,TRBJ2-7,CASSFEGLGAYEQYF,TGCGCCAGCAGCTTTGAGGGATTGGGGGCCTACGAGCAGTACTTC
TRBD1,NA,TRBV4-1,TRBJ2-7,CASSQSPGQGAYEQYF,TGCGCCAGCAGCCAGAGTCCGGGACAGGGGGCCTACGAGCAGTACTTC
TRBD2,NA,TRBV20-1,TRBJ2-3,CSARGLAREVDWWDTDTQYF,TGCAGTGCTAGAGGGCTGGCCCGGGAGGTGGATTGGTGGGACACAGATACGCAGTATTTT
TRBD1,NA,TRBV5-1,TRBJ2-7,CASSLAGQGVYEQYF,TGCGCCAGCAGCTTGGCGGGACAGGGGGTATACGAGCAGTACTTC
NA,few,TRBV20-1,TRBJ2-7,CSAEDAYEQYF,TGCAGTGCTGAAGACGCCTACGAGCAGTACTTC
TRBD2,NA,TRBV29-1,TRBJ2-1,CSVKRSGSPSYNEQFF,TGCAGCGTCAAGCGTAGCGGGAGTCCCTCCTACAATGAGCAGTTCTTC
TRBD2,NA,TRBV12-5,TRBJ2-7,CASGPGFSGRADEQYF,TGTGCTAGTGGTCCCGGTTTTAGCGGGAGGGCCGACGAGCAGTACTTC
TRBD1,once,TRBV7-2,TRBJ1-1,CASSLVHTGGVGTEAFF,TGTGCCAGCAGCTTAGTTCATACAGGGGGCGTAGGCACTGAAGCTTTCTTT
NA,NA,TRBV4-1,TRBJ2-7,CASSQVQGSGEQYF,TGCGCCAGCAGCCAAGTACAGGGCTCGGGAGAGCAGTACTTC
NA,NA,TRBV29-1,TRBJ1-1,CSAGAMNTEAFF,TGCAGCGCGGGCGCTATGAACACTGAAGCTTTCTTT
TRBD1,NA,TRBV7-2,TRBJ2-4,CASSLVRPEDRRNIQYF,TGTGCCAGCAGCTTAGTGCGCCCCGAGGACAGGCGAAACATTCAGTACTTC
NA,NA,TRBV28,TRBJ2-1,CASSSNRRYNEQFF,TGTGCCAGCAGTTCTAACCGCAGGTACAATGAGCAGTTCTTC
NA,NA,TRBV12-3/TRBV12-4,TRBJ1-5,CASSLAGLDSNQPQHF,TGTGCCAGCAGTTTAGCGGGGCTGGACAGCAATCAGCCCCAGCATTTT
TRBD2,NA,TRBV7-2,TRBJ2-3,CASSAGRGAQYF,TGTGCCAGCAGCGCAGGGCGGGGGGCGCAGTATTTT
TRBD2,many,TRBV27,TRBJ2-7,CASSPGTSGIYEQYF,TGTGCCAGCAGCCCGGGGACTAGCGGGATCTACGAGCAGTACTTC
TRBD2,NA,TRBV20-1,TRBJ2-3,CSAPGTSGRTADTQYF,TGCAGTGCCCCGGGGACTAGCGGGAGGACGGCAGATACGCAGTATTTT
TRBD1,NA,TRBV12-3/TRBV12-4,TRBJ1-6,CASSLGQDYYNSPLHF,TGTGCCAGCAGTCTCGGACAGGACTATTATAATTCACCCCTCCACTTT
TRBD1,NA,TRBV4-1,TRBJ2-7,CASSPRDSGHEQYF,TGCGCCAGCAGCCCCCGGGACAGTGGCCACGAGCAGTACTTC
TRBD2,NA,TRBV5-1,TRBJ2-5,CASSFAPSGGLQETQYF,TGCGCCAGCAGCTTTGCCCCTAGCGGGGGTTTACAAGAGACCCAGTACTTC
NA,NA,TRBV10-3,TRBJ1-6,CAISDGHTNSPLHF,TGTGCCATCAGTGATGGCCATACCAACTCACCCCTCCACTTT
NA,NA,TRBV21-1,TRBJ1-4,CASRTKTGTVIKKLFF,TGTGCCAGCAGAACCAAAACCGGGACAGTGATAAAAAAACTGTTTTTT
NA,once,TRBV7-9,TRBJ2-3,CASSPDRASPQDTQYF,TGTGCCAGCAGCCCGGACAGAGCTAGTCCACAGGATACGCAGTATTTT
NA,few,TRBV7-7,TRBJ2-2,CASSQRGTGELFF,TGTGCTAGCAGCCAAAGGGGCACCGGGGAGCTGTTTTTT
NA,NA,TRBV18,TRBJ2-5,CASSPPTGASSQETQYF,TGTGCCAGCTCACCACCAACCGGGGCTAGCAGTCAAGAGACCCAGTACTTC
NA,NA,TRBV2,TRBJ2-7,CASSARRGHYYEQYF,TGTGCCAGCAGTGCCAGACGGGGGCACTACTACGAGCAGTACTTC
TRBD1,few,TRBV7-2,TRBJ2-6,CASSWAGGSGANVLTF,TGTGCCAGCAGCTGGGCAGGGGGCAGTGGGGCCAACGTCCTGACTTTC
TRBD2,NA,TRBV5-1,TRBJ2-1,CASSLVGASSGGKDEQFF,TGCGCCAGCAGCTTGGTGGGAGCTTCTAGCGGGGGTAAGGATGAGCAGTTCTTC
TRBD2,NA,TRBV6-5,TRBJ2-3,CANSTLAGGTDTQYF,TGTGCCAACAGTACACTAGCGGGGGGCACAGATACGCAGTATTTT
TRBD1,few,TRBV18,TRBJ2-1,CASSPGTGNNEQFF,TGTGCCAGCTCACCCGGGACAGGGAACAATGAGCAGTTCTTC
NA,NA,TRBV7-8,TRBJ2-7,CASNPTQDRTYEQYF,TGTGCCAGCAACCCAACCCAAGACAGGACCTACGAGCAGTACTTC
NA,NA,TRBV27,TRBJ2-7,CVSSLSPGSGYEQYF,TGTGTCAGCAGTTTATCCCCAGGGTCGGGATACGAGCAGTACTTC
TRBD2,few,TRBV29-1,TRBJ2-7,CSVVGTSVYEQYF,TGCAGCGTGGTCGGGACTAGCGTATACGAGCAGTACTTC
TRBD2,NA,TRBV2,TRBJ2-1,CASSESSGGASNEQFF,TGTGCCAGCAGTGAATCTAGCGGGGGGGCTAGCAATGAGCAGTTCTTC
NA,NA,TRBV10-3,TRBJ1-2,CAISPSESGYTF,TGTGCCATCAGTCCCAGCGAATCTGGCTACACCTTC
NA,NA,TRBV28,TRBJ2-7,CASSLGHTPSYEQYF,TGTGCCAGCAGTTTGGGACACACACCCTCCTACGAGCAGTACTTC
TRBD1,NA,TRBV6-4,TRBJ2-5,CASSRGQGQDEQYF,TGTGCCAGCAGTAGGGGACAGGGGCAGGATGAGCAGTACTTC
TRBD1,NA,TRBV29-1,TRBJ2-7,CSVLHRVGTGSYEQYF,TGCAGCGTCCTCCACAGGGTTGGGACAGGTTCCTACGAGCAGTACTTC
NA,NA,TRBV20-1,TRBJ2-7,CSAELQVPYEQYF,TGCAGTGCGGAGTTACAGGTTCCCTACGAGCAGTACTTC
NA,NA,TRBV4-2,TRBJ1-6,CASSQIRTPLHF,TGTGCCAGCAGCCAAATCCGGACACCCCTCCACTTT